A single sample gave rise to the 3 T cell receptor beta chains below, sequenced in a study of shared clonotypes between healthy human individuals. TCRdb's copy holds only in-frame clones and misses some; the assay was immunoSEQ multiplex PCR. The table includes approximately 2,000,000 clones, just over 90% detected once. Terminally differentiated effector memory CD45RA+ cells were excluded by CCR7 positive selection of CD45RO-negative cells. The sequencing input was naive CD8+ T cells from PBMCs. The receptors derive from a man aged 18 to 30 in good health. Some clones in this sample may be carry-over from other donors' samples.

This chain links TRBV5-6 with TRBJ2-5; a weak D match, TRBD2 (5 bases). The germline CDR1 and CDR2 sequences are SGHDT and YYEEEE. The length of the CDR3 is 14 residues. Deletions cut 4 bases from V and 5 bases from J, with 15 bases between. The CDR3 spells CASSRSGRAETQYF. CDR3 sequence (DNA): TGTGCCAGCAGCCGATCTGGGAGAGCGGAGACCCAGTACTTC. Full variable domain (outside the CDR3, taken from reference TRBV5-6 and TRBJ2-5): DAGVTQSPTHLIKTRGQQVTLRCSPKSGHDTVSWYQQALGQGPQFIFQYYEEEERQRGNFPDRFSGHQFPNYSSELNVNALLLGDSALYLCASSRSGRAETQYFGPGTRLLVL.

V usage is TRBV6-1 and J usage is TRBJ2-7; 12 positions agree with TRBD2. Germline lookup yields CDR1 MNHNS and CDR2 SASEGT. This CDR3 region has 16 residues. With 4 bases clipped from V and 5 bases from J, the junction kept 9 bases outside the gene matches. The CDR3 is CASSGALAGGPNEQYF. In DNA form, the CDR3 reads TGTGCCAGCAGTGGGGCCCTAGCGGGAGGGCCAAACGAGCAGTACTTC.

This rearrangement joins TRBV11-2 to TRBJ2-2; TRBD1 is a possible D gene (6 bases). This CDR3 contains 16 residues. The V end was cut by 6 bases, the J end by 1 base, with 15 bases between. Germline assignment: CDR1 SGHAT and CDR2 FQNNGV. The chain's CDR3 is CASSSGGSGNTGELFF. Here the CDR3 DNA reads TGTGCCAGCAGTTCTGGGGGCAGCGGGAACACCGGGGAGCTGTTTTTT.